Listed below are T cell receptor beta chains from one sample, sequenced in a study of shared clonotypes between healthy human individuals. Profiling relied on immunoSEQ multiplex PCR, and the TCRdb table lists in-frame clones only, not all of them. This table has about 360,000 clones, around 70% appearing once. The sequenced sample consisted of memory CD4+ T cells sorted from blood. These receptors originate from a young man in good health. Each CDR3 is given with its conserved first and last residue. D genes are given only for firm matches. Where a row states a size, it is once, few, many or the class of an expanded clone; other rows omit it.

>.|TRBJ2-3|TRBV18|.
CASSHTDTQYF
TGTGCCAGCTCACACACGGATACGCAGTATTTT
>.|TRBJ2-2|TRBV7-6|.
CASSLQGSSGELFF
TGTGCCAGCAGCTTACAGGGATCCTCCGGGGAGCTGTTTTTT
>.|TRBJ2-5|TRBV5-1|.
CASSPSWAGPKGQETQYF
TGCGCCAGCAGCCCGTCCTGGGCGGGGCCCAAGGGCCAAGAGACCCAGTACTTC
>.|TRBJ2-3|TRBV4-1|many
CASSQSNMGFTDTQYF
TGCGCCAGCAGCCAGTCGAATATGGGCTTCACAGATACGCAGTATTTT
>.|TRBJ1-1|TRBV27|few
CASSLHGRSTEAFF
TGTGCCAGCAGTTTACACGGCAGGAGCACTGAAGCTTTCTTT
>.|TRBJ1-5|TRBV19|few
CATHRDRDQPQHF
TGTGCAACCCACCGGGACCGAGATCAGCCCCAGCATTTT
>.|TRBJ1-1|TRBV10-1|.
CASRTGGSTSNTEAFF
TGCGCCAGCAGGACGGGAGGCTCCACCTCGAACACTGAAGCTTTCTTT
>.|TRBJ2-3|TRBV11-3|.
CASSPNAHTDTQYF
TGTGCCAGCAGCCCGAATGCCCACACAGATACGCAGTATTTT
>TRBD2|TRBJ2-5|TRBV7-8|.
CASSLGLAEIQETQYF
TGTGCCAGCAGCTTAGGACTAGCGGAGATCCAAGAGACCCAGTACTTC
>TRBD1|TRBJ2-3|TRBV29-1|.
CSADRGARDTQYF
TGCAGCGCGGACAGGGGTGCCCGGGATACGCAGTATTTT
>TRBD1|TRBJ1-1|TRBV27|.
CASSRDRANTEAFF
TGTGCCAGCAGCCGAGACAGGGCTAACACTGAAGCTTTCTTT
>.|TRBJ2-1|TRBV11-2|.
CATKDPLGSSSYNEQFF
TGTGCCACCAAGGACCCCTTGGGCAGCAGCTCCTACAATGAGCAGTTCTTC
>.|TRBJ2-3|TRBV5-1|.
CASSSRGADTQYF
TGCGCCAGCAGCTCCAGGGGTGCAGATACGCAGTATTTT
>TRBD2|TRBJ2-1|TRBV11-2|.
CASSPRTSGYNEQFF
TGTGCCAGCAGCCCCCGGACTAGCGGTTACAATGAGCAGTTCTTC
>.|TRBJ2-3|TRBV5-1|.
CASSLGTRQGSDTQYF
TGCGCCAGCAGCTTGGGTACTCGGCAGGGTTCAGATACGCAGTATTTT
>.|TRBJ1-1|TRBV27|.
CASSLFGGWGTEAFF
TGTGCCAGCAGCCTCTTCGGGGGATGGGGGACTGAAGCTTTCTTT